Listed here is a single T cell receptor beta chain. Its antigen is as yet unknown. This sample stems from a study of a mutant IDH1 vaccine in newly diagnosed glioma. Across the whole study: Patients received eight vaccinations in weeks 1, 3, 5, 7, 11, 15, 19, 23.

Data came from immunoSEQ multiplex PCR; TCRdb stores just in-frame clones and leaves some out. Here the sample spans 50,000 to 70,000 clones, roughly 84% being singletons. Trimming cost V 3 bases and J 1 base, with 12 bases left between them. CDR1 is MNHEY and CDR2 is SMNVEV in the germline V gene (reference sequence). This CDR3 comprises 15 residues. Time point: week 23, last vaccination. One vaccine dose held 300 ug of mutant IDH1 20-mer peptide and came with topical imiquimod. The sample was PBMCs, taken from a glioma patient whose treatment included an IDH1 peptide vaccine. This chain connects TRBV27 to TRBJ1-1, with D possibly matching TRBD1 (6 bases). This receptor was identified in a young man with glioma. CDR3 nucleotide sequence: TGTGCCAGCAGTTTCGTGGGCAGGGGGAACACTGAAGCTTTCTTT. Its translation is CASSFVGRGNTEAFF.